This passage covers 12 T cell receptor beta chains from one sample sequenced in a study of regulatory T cells in long-lasting Graves disease (dated by TCRdb to 2020 to 2023). What the time point label conveys for this sample: newly diagnosed GD, antithyroid drugs for less than 3 months. For both TCR sequencing and RNA sequencing, RNA was extracted from PBMCs in TRIzol. The protocol used for the library was multiplex PCR. The listed sequencing device is Illumina HiSeq 4000. iRepertoire HTBI primers and Arm-PCR amplification of CDR3 regions were used to construct TCR beta libraries. TCRdb trimmed the raw reads at Q25, called clones with MiXCR and kept productive beta chains. Merged by CDR3 protein, the rows form single entries marked with the most common genes and DNA. The sample table holds some 500,000 distinct CDR3 sequences, of which about 16% were seen once. The ten largest account for 25% of the sample.

This same sample was also part of a study on T cells in Graves' hyperthyroidism and ophthalmopathy.

The sequencing here drew on peripheral blood mononuclear cells (PBMCs), taken at new diagnosis, from a patient treated with antithyroid drugs. These TCRs come from a woman aged 35-60 years with Graves disease. Donor details come from another sample of the same person, matched by shared clones.

This clonotype was detected ten times or more. The chain recombines TRBV12-3 or TRBV12-4 with TRBJ2-3, with no clear D. Trimming pared 6 bases from V and 9 bases from J, leaving 13 bases between. The CDR3 loop spans 12 amino acids. The chain's CDR3 is CASRTLSATQYF. Written as DNA, the CDR3 is TGTGCCAGCAGGACTCTTTCGGCGACGCAGTATTTT.

There are a few counts of this clonotype. The CDR3 DNA is TGCGCCAGCAGCCAAGAATCGGCAGGCGGGCCTACTAATGAAAAACTGTTTTTT. Residues: CASSQESAGGPTNEKLFF. This chain connects TRBV4-1 to TRBJ1-4, with D hard to call. V was cut by 0 bases and J by 2 bases, with 16 bases left in between. The CDR3 runs 18 residues. Germline V gene lookup returns CDR1 MGHRA and CDR2 YSYEKL.

The sample holds many counts of this clonotype. The genes are TRBV12-3 or TRBV12-4 and TRBJ1-2, with 8 positions matching TRBD1. CDR3 size: 14 residues. V shed 6 bases, J shed 4 bases, and the junction held 7 bases outside the gene matches. The CDR3 nucleotides read TGTGCCAGCAGCCCGACAGGGGACGGCTATGGCTACACCTTC. Amino acid sequence: CASSPTGDGYGYTF.

This clonotype occurred a few times. This chain uses TRBV20-1 with TRBJ2-5, with 9 nucleotides matching TRBD2. V lost 6 bases and J lost 3; bases outside the gene matches: 14. There are 16 residues in the CDR3. Germline lookup yields CDR1 DFQATT and CDR2 SNEGSKA (reference sequence). This CDR3 reads CSAYVAGGKGKETQYF. CDR3 DNA sequence: TGCAGTGCCTACGTCGCGGGGGGGAAAGGGAAAGAGACCCAGTACTTC.

In its sample, this clonotype was seen many times. The chain carries TRBV12-3 or TRBV12-4 and TRBJ1-2; no clear D. The CDR3 contains 13 residues. Trimming stripped 6 bases from V and 6 bases from J, with 14 bases between. The CDR3 DNA is TGTGCCAGCAGCCGCCATGCGGCGGATGGCTACACCTTC. Its translation: CASSRHAADGYTF.

This chain links TRBV18 with TRBJ1-1; D might be TRBD1 (6 bases). The CDR3 totals 16 residues. CDR1 is KGHSH and CDR2 is LQKENI in the germline V gene. V was clipped by 3 bases and J by 11 bases, with 25 bases between them. CDR3 sequence reads: CASSPPTGTGGVPAFF. The CDR3 DNA is TGTGCCAGCTCACCCCCAACCGGGACCGGGGGCGTTCCGGCTTTCTTT.

This clonotype was detected only a few times. The CDR3 is CASSRGAGALSYEQYF. The CDR3 DNA is TGTGCCAGCAGCCGCGGAGCGGGGGCCCTCTCCTACGAGCAGTACTTC. The chain employs TRBV13 and TRBJ2-7; 8 nucleotides match TRBD2. Germline V gene sequence: CDR1 PRHDT, CDR2 FYEKMQ (reference sequence). There are 16 residues in the CDR3. Germline trimming cut 5 bases from V and 0 bases from J; bases unmatched to any gene: 9. The whole variable domain, filled in from reference TRBV13 and TRBJ2-7, reads AAGVIQSPRHLIKEKRETATLKCYPIPRHDTVYWYQQGPGQDPQFLISFYEKMQSDKGSIPDRFSAQQFSDYHSELNMSSLELGDSALYFCASSRGAGALSYEQYFGPGTRLTVT.

This clonotype was recorded many times. The rearrangement joins TRBV28 to TRBJ1-1; 8 nucleotides match TRBD1. The germline CDR1 and CDR2 sequences are MDHEN and SYDVKM. V lost 6 bases, J lost 3 bases, and 3 bases stayed unmatched. The CDR3 length is 13 residues. CDR3 in amino acids: CASRSTGDTEAFF. Written as DNA, the CDR3 is TGTGCCAGCAGATCGACAGGGGACACTGAAGCTTTCTTT.

This clonotype was observed at least ten times. The V gene is TRBV29-1, the J gene TRBJ1-2; D perhaps matches TRBD1 (5 bases). The germline CDR1 and CDR2 sequences are SQVTM and ANQGSEA. V lost 1 base and J 2 bases, leaving 5 bases between the germline ends. The CDR3 consists of 12 residues. This CDR3 reads CSVEAGNYGYTF. In nucleotides, the CDR3 is TGCAGCGTTGAAGCAGGGAACTATGGCTACACCTTC.

This clonotype was counted ten times or more. The V call is TRBV2, the J call TRBJ2-7, with 8 bases identical to TRBD1. This CDR3 is 16 amino acids long. Trimming removed 2 bases from V and 0 bases from J; junction bases left unmatched: 6. Germline V gene lookup returns CDR1 SNHLY and CDR2 FYNNEI. This chain's CDR3 is CASSEPTGAGSYEQYF. The CDR3 region has the DNA TGTGCCAGCAGTGAACCGACAGGGGCAGGCTCCTACGAGCAGTACTTC.

Many counts were recorded for this clonotype. V is TRBV7-2 and J is TRBJ2-7; tentative D call: TRBD1 (5 bases). The CDR3 is 13 residues long. Germline V gene lookup returns CDR1 SGHTA and CDR2 FQGNSA. V gave up 4 bases and J gave up 2 bases, with 9 bases separating them. The CDR3 DNA follows: TGTGCCAGCAGCTCGACAGTTACCTACGAGCAGTACTTC. The encoded protein is CASSSTVTYEQYF.

This clonotype has more than one count but fewer than ten. The chain has TRBV20-1 and TRBJ1-2; TRBD1 aligns across 7 bases. This CDR3 region has 14 residues. V gave up 6 bases and J gave up 0 bases; unmatched junction bases: 7. The germline V gene encodes CDR1 DFQATT and CDR2 SNEGSKA (reference sequence). The CDR3 DNA reads TGCAGTGCCTACCTCGGGACAGCTAACTATGGCTACACCTTC. It translates to CSAYLGTANYGYTF.